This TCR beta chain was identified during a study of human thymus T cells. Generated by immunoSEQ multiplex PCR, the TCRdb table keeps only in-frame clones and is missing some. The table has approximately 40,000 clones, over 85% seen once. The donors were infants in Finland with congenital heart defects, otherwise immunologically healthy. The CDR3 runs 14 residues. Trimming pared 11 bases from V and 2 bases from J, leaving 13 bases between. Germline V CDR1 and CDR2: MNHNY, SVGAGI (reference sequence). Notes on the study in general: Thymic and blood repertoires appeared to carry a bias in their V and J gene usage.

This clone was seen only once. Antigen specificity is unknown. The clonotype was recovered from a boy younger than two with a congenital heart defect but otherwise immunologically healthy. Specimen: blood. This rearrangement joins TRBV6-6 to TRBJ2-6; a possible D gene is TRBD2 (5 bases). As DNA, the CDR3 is TGTGCCGCTCGACTCGGGGCTGGGGCCAACGTCCTGACTTTC. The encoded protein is CAARLGAGANVLTF.